The rows below give T cell receptor beta chains drawn from one sample of a study of blood T cell repertoires in COVID-19. Generated by immunoSEQ multiplex PCR, the TCRdb table keeps only in-frame clones and is missing some. Of 150,000 or so clones listed, about 80% are singletons. Source material: peripheral blood. Receptors were obtained from a human donor in a cohort sampled during active COVID-19. Both conserved end residues are part of each CDR3. The D gene is left open where the match is weak. For some rows the clone size is stated as once, few or many, or as a class when expanded; others skip it.

-,TRBV19,-,TRBJ2-5,CASSKRDNQETQYF,TGTGCCAGTAGTAAGCGGGACAACCAAGAGACCCAGTACTTC
once,TRBV27,-,TRBJ1-6,CASTTSGDHDYRTYNSPLHF,TGTGCCAGCACCACTTCAGGGGATCATGATTATAGGACCTATAATTCACCCCTCCACTTT
-,TRBV28,-,TRBJ1-2,CASSFGGGYGYTF,TGTGCCAGCAGTTTCGGAGGAGGCTATGGCTACACCTTC
-,TRBV3-1/TRBV3-2,TRBD2,TRBJ2-1,CASSQGLAGVGEQFF,TGTGCCAGCAGCCAAGGGCTAGCGGGAGTCGGTGAGCAGTTCTTC
-,TRBV20-1,TRBD2,TRBJ2-1,CSASRQRDYNEQFF,TGCAGTGCTAGTCGCCAGCGGGATTACAATGAGCAGTTCTTC
-,TRBV7-6,TRBD1,TRBJ2-5,CASSSYPPGQGYQETQYF,TGTGCCAGCAGCTCTTACCCTCCGGGACAGGGGTATCAAGAGACCCAGTACTTC
-,TRBV4-1,-,TRBJ1-5,CASSQGGGAQPQHF,TGCGCCAGCAGCCAAGGGGGAGGGGCTCAGCCCCAGCATTTT
-,TRBV2,TRBD2,TRBJ2-3,CASSAGTSPRGYDTQYF,TGTGCCAGCAGTGCAGGGACTAGCCCAAGAGGTTACGATACGCAGTATTTT
-,TRBV6-6,TRBD1,TRBJ2-3,CASSSRATGGTDTQYF,TGTGCCAGCAGTTCGAGGGCGACAGGGGGCACAGATACGCAGTATTTT
few,TRBV19,TRBD1,TRBJ1-2,CATRDRWAGSGYTF,TGTGCCACCCGGGACAGATGGGCCGGGAGTGGCTACACCTTC
-,TRBV6-5,-,TRBJ1-6,CASWAPRTLHF,TGTGCCAGCTGGGCCCCCCGGACCCTCCACTTT
-,TRBV11-3,-,TRBJ1-1,CASSRTANTEAFF,TGTGCCAGCAGCCGGACAGCGAACACTGAAGCTTTCTTT
-,TRBV19,-,TRBJ1-1,CASIRRGARDTEAFF,TGTGCCAGTATCCGGCGTGGGGCCAGAGACACTGAAGCTTTCTTT
-,TRBV4-1,TRBD2,TRBJ2-2,CASSPRERGNTGELFF,TGCGCCAGCAGCCCGCGGGAGCGGGGGAACACCGGGGAGCTGTTTTTT
few,TRBV19,TRBD2,TRBJ2-2,CASSGRSGRAAILTGELFF,TGTGCCAGTAGTGGTCGTAGCGGGAGGGCCGCTATTTTAACCGGGGAGCTGTTTTTT
-,TRBV5-1,TRBD2,TRBJ2-3,CASSLGSGSSGTDTQYF,TGCGCCAGCAGCTTGGGTAGCGGGAGTTCAGGCACAGATACGCAGTATTTT
-,TRBV19,TRBD2,TRBJ2-1,CASSTGLAGGGYNEQFF,TGTGCCAGTAGTACGGGACTAGCGGGAGGAGGGTACAATGAGCAGTTCTTC
-,TRBV2,-,TRBJ2-7,CASSDRTGQTEQYF,TGTGCCAGCAGTGATCGAACAGGCCAAACGGAGCAGTACTTC
-,TRBV11-2,TRBD2,TRBJ2-1,CASSFSGRVRNEQFF,TGTGCCAGCAGTTTTAGCGGGAGGGTGAGGAATGAGCAGTTCTTC
-,TRBV7-9,-,TRBJ1-2,CASSFQGGTAGYTF,TGTGCCAGCAGCTTTCAGGGAGGGACGGCGGGCTACACCTTC
-,TRBV18,-,TRBJ1-2,CASSNRAEVANYGYTF,TGTGCCAGCTCAAACAGGGCGGAGGTAGCTAACTATGGCTACACCTTC
-,TRBV3-1/TRBV3-2,-,TRBJ2-1,CASSPGLRSYNEQFF,TGTGCCAGCAGCCCCGGACTGCGCTCCTACAATGAGCAGTTCTTC
-,TRBV30,TRBD1,TRBJ2-5,CAWRVTGGETQYF,TGTGCCTGGAGGGTTACAGGGGGGGAGACCCAGTACTTC
-,TRBV12-5,TRBD1,TRBJ1-5,CASGQDRGYVQSNQPQHF,TGTGCTAGTGGTCAGGACAGGGGATATGTTCAGAGCAATCAGCCCCAGCATTTT
-,TRBV5-1,-,TRBJ2-7,CASSFDSYYEQYF,TGCGCCAGCAGCTTCGACAGTTACTACGAGCAGTACTTC
-,TRBV25-1,-,TRBJ1-3,CASSDGGYGGNTIYF,TGTGCCAGCAGTGACGGAGGGTATGGTGGAAACACCATATATTTT
-,TRBV19,-,TRBJ1-3,CASSIAGQREDTIYF,TGTGCCAGTAGTATAGCTGGACAGCGCGAGGACACCATATATTTT
-,TRBV28,TRBD2,TRBJ2-3,CASSSAGAPTDTQYF,TGTGCCAGCAGTTCAGCGGGAGCCCCCACAGATACGCAGTATTTT
-,TRBV14,TRBD1,TRBJ2-7,CASSQSHRRQGLHEQYF,TGTGCCAGCAGCCAAAGTCACCGGCGACAGGGGCTCCACGAGCAGTACTTC
-,TRBV5-1,TRBD2,TRBJ2-1,CASSSLAGGGANNEQFF,TGCGCCAGCAGCTCTCTAGCGGGAGGAGGGGCTAACAATGAGCAGTTCTTC
-,TRBV28,TRBD1,TRBJ1-2,CASGQERFGYTF,TGTGCCAGTGGACAGGAAAGATTTGGCTACACCTTC
once,TRBV6-5,TRBD2,TRBJ2-7,CASRLAGELDEQYF,TGTGCCAGTAGACTAGCGGGAGAATTGGACGAGCAGTACTTC
-,TRBV2,TRBD1,TRBJ1-1,CASKTGLFTEAFF,TGTGCCAGCAAGACAGGGTTATTCACTGAAGCTTTCTTT
-,TRBV19,-,TRBJ1-2,CASSMEAAALSYGYTF,TGTGCCAGTAGTATGGAGGCGGCAGCTTTGTCCTATGGCTACACCTTC
-,TRBV2,TRBD2,TRBJ2-3,CASSLGGGRMQYF,TGTGCCAGCAGTCTGGGGGGCGGGAGGATGCAGTATTTT
-,TRBV19,-,TRBJ2-7,CASSRQYFYEQYF,TGTGCCAGTTCGAGACAGTATTTCTACGAGCAGTACTTC
-,TRBV2,-,TRBJ1-5,CASKGQSLQRHSNQPQHF,TGTGCCAGCAAGGGCCAGTCCCTCCAGCGGCATAGCAATCAGCCCCAGCATTTT
-,TRBV2,TRBD1,TRBJ2-5,CASNSVPGQGETQYF,TGTGCCAGCAATAGCGTCCCGGGACAGGGAGAGACCCAGTACTTC
-,TRBV4-1,-,TRBJ1-2,CASSQESGRFGYTF,TGCGCCAGCAGCCAAGAGAGCGGCAGGTTTGGCTACACCTTC
once,TRBV7-8,-,TRBJ1-1,CASTFRGSTANTEAFF,TGTGCCAGCACCTTCAGGGGATCGACAGCGAACACTGAAGCTTTCTTT
-,TRBV4-3,TRBD1,TRBJ2-5,CASSQDGQAQETQYF,TGCGCCAGCAGCCAAGACGGACAGGCTCAAGAGACCCAGTACTTC
-,TRBV7-9,-,TRBJ2-5,CASSLGRGQETQYF,TGTGCCAGCAGCTTAGGTCGCGGTCAAGAGACCCAGTACTTC
few,TRBV10-3,-,TRBJ2-1,CAIRETFRSGNEQFF,TGTGCCATCAGAGAGACCTTCCGATCAGGGAATGAGCAGTTCTTC
-,TRBV5-1,-,TRBJ1-3,CASSLAGSRTIYF,TGCGCCAGCAGCTTGGCTGGCTCCCGCACCATATATTTT
-,TRBV5-1,-,TRBJ1-4,CASSPGESNEKLFF,TGCGCCAGCAGCCCCGGGGAGTCTAATGAAAAACTGTTTTTT
-,TRBV7-3,TRBD2,TRBJ2-2,CASSLNPGTSPGELFF,TGTGCCAGCAGCTTAAACCCCGGGACTAGCCCCGGGGAGCTGTTTTTT
-,TRBV28,-,TRBJ1-2,CASSFVRGALKGYTF,TGTGCCAGCAGTTTTGTCAGGGGCGCTCTAAAAGGCTACACCTTC
-,TRBV29-1,-,TRBJ1-1,CSTDGGRDTEAFF,TGCAGCACTGACGGAGGGAGGGACACTGAAGCTTTCTTT
-,TRBV19,TRBD2,TRBJ2-1,CASRRGLAGQYNEQFF,TGTGCCAGTAGGAGGGGGCTAGCGGGACAATACAATGAGCAGTTCTTC
-,TRBV7-2,-,TRBJ2-2,CASSPQGGIGELFF,TGTGCCAGCAGCCCACAGGGTGGAATCGGGGAGCTGTTTTTT
-,TRBV7-9,TRBD1,TRBJ1-1,CASYKEGAANEAFF,TGTGCCAGCTATAAAGAGGGGGCGGCGAATGAAGCTTTCTTT
-,TRBV5-5,-,TRBJ1-4,CASSLWDRGIEKLFF,TGTGCCAGCAGCTTGTGGGATCGGGGGATTGAAAAACTGTTTTTT
-,TRBV5-1,TRBD2,TRBJ2-1,CASSFEELAGSNEQFF,TGCGCCAGCAGCTTTGAGGAGCTAGCGGGATCTAATGAGCAGTTCTTC
-,TRBV5-4,-,TRBJ2-1,CASSPNSFTYNEQFF,TGTGCCAGCAGCCCCAACAGCTTTACGTACAATGAGCAGTTCTTC
-,TRBV18,TRBD1,TRBJ2-5,CASSHDWDSGQETQYF,TGTGCCAGCTCACACGATTGGGACAGCGGTCAAGAGACCCAGTACTTC
-,TRBV18,-,TRBJ1-2,CASSSGYGYTF,TGTGCCAGCTCCTCCGGCTATGGCTACACCTTC
-,TRBV11-1,TRBD1,TRBJ1-4,CASSLRTGGLEKLFF,TGTGCCAGCAGCCTTCGGACAGGGGGTCTTGAAAAACTGTTTTTT
-,TRBV19,-,TRBJ1-5,CASSINPDQPQHF,TGTGCCAGTAGTATTAATCCGGATCAGCCCCAGCATTTT
once,TRBV4-1,TRBD2,TRBJ2-5,CASSLPGGVGETQYF,TGCGCCAGCAGCCTCCCCGGGGGGGTAGGGGAGACCCAGTACTTC